This T cell receptor beta chain was observed in a study of blood T cell repertoires in COVID-19. On the study more broadly: Sources were T cells, B-cell-depleted T cells, or PBMCs; the material itself was cDNA or gDNA.

Produced via immunoSEQ multiplex PCR; TCRdb's table is partial and in-frame only. The sample holds 210,000 or so clones, about 88% seen once. The CDR3 sequence is 14 residues long. V dropped 6 bases and J dropped 0 bases, with 9 bases sitting between them. Per germline, CDR1 MDHEN and CDR2 SYDVKM. This clone was seen once. At the DNA level, this CDR3 is encoded by other sequences in the same sample as well. The sample consisted of peripheral blood. This sequence joins TRBV28 and TRBJ1-3; D might be TRBD1 (5 bases). The clonotype comes from a woman aged 40-49 years who had recovered from COVID-19. CDR3 region: CASSPGGSGNTIYF. CDR3 in DNA: TGTGCCAGCAGCCCGGGGGGCTCTGGAAACACCATATATTTT.